These 31 T cell receptor beta chains share one sample of origin, sequenced in a study of breast tumors, draining lymph nodes, adjacent tissues. TCRdb re-called the multiplex PCR reads through MiXCR, storing one row per CDR3 protein. The sample contains fewer than 300,000 distinct CDR3 sequences, roughly 32% of which appear only once. Samples came from axillary lymph nodes draining the breast cancer. Sequencing was carried out using axillary lymph node tissue. Receptors originate from a female donor with breast cancer. Some clones in this sample may be carry-over from other donors' samples.

For this clonotype: No conserved phenylalanine or tryptophan is present at the end of the CDR3, so a read error is the likely explanation. V and J are TRBV29-1 and TRBJ2-1; no clear D gene. The CDR3 loop spans 13 amino acids. Germline V CDR1 and CDR2: SQVTM, ANQGSEA. V was cut by 7 bases and J by 6 bases, with 16 bases left in between. The CDR3 region has the DNA TGCAGCGCCCGTCGGGCAGCTAGCAATGAGCAGTTCCTC. This sequence encodes CSARRAASNEQFL.

Comments on this clonotype: One base away lies a much larger clone, so this may be a sequencing read error. The CDR3 DNA sequence: TGTGCCAGCAGCCAAGTTTCAGGGAGTCAGTACGAGCAGTACTTC. It is translated as CASSQVSGSQYEQYF. The rearrangement uses TRBV2 and TRBJ2-7; either TRBD1 or TRBD2 may supply D (5 bases each). Germline CDR1 is SNHLY and CDR2 is FYNNEI. CDR3 size: 15 residues. V was shortened by 6 bases and J by 4 bases, with 19 bases between the two germline ends. Using reference TRBV2 and TRBJ2-7 for the parts outside the CDR3, the full variable domain is EPEVTQTPSHQVTQMGQEVILRCVPISNHLYFYWYRQILGQKVEFLVSFYNNEISEKSEIFDDQFSVERPDGSNFTLKIRSTKLEDSAMYFCASSQVSGSQYEQYFGPGTRLTVT.

This clonotype was picked up many times. The chain couples TRBV7-8 to TRBJ1-2; no clear D. Trimming removed 1 base from V and 4 bases from J, with 7 bases in between. CDR1 SGHVS and CDR2 FQNEAQ come from the germline V gene. The CDR3 covers 13 residues. The CDR3 protein is CASSLVSGYGYTF. The CDR3 DNA reads as TGTGCCAGCAGCTTAGTCAGCGGCTATGGCTACACCTTC. Filled out from reference TRBV7-8 and TRBJ1-2, the complete variable domain reads GAGVSQSPRYKVAKRGQDVALRCDPISGHVSLFWYQQALGQGPEFLTYFQNEAQLDKSGLPSDRFFAERPEGSVSTLKIQRTQQEDSAVYLCASSLVSGYGYTFGSGTRLTVV.

The CDR3 region is CSARTGSEGQPQHF. The CDR3 bases are TGCAGTGCTAGGACAGGGTCTGAAGGTCAGCCCCAGCATTTT. V is TRBV20-1 and J is TRBJ1-5, with 7 bases identical to TRBD1. Germline V gene sequence: CDR1 DFQATT, CDR2 SNEGSKA (reference sequence). The CDR3 consists of 14 residues. The V gene end was trimmed by 3 bases and the J gene end by 6 bases; junction bases not matched to a gene: 8.

This clonotype was seen at least ten times. CDR3 in DNA: TGTGCCAGCAGCTTAGTTCTAGCCCCGCTGGGCGAGCAGTACTTC. It codes for CASSLVLAPLGEQYF. The chain employs TRBV11-2 and TRBJ2-7; possible D gene TRBD2, 5 bases. This CDR3 has 15 amino acids. V dropped 1 base and J dropped 6 bases, with 16 bases sitting between them. Per the germline V gene, CDR1 is SGHAT and CDR2 is FQNNGV.

This clonotype has ten or more counts. This chain uses TRBV7-9 with TRBJ2-2; no clear D. The CDR3 has 13 residues. Trimming shortened V by 3 bases and J by 6 bases, and 8 bases separated the two germline ends. CDR1 and CDR2 from the germline V gene are SEHNR and FQNEAQ (reference sequence). This CDR3 is CASSLAAAGELFF. The DNA of the CDR3 is TGTGCCAGCAGCTTGGCAGCAGCCGGGGAGCTGTTTTTT.

This clonotype was seen many times. The rearrangement joins TRBV4-1 to TRBJ2-1; 7 nucleotides agree with TRBD2. With 4 bases clipped from V and 1 base from J, the junction kept 10 bases outside the gene matches. Per germline, CDR1 MGHRA and CDR2 YSYEKL. The CDR3 contains 17 residues. The CDR3 coding sequence is TGCGCCAGCAGCCTCCTGTCGGCGGGAGCTTCCTACAATGAGCAGTTCTTC. Translating it yields CASSLLSAGASYNEQFF.

This clonotype was seen at least ten times. V is TRBV11-3 and J is TRBJ2-2, with 9 positions matching TRBD2. CDR3 length equals 19 residues. The V segment lost 1 base and the J segment 0 bases; nucleotides outside the gene matches: 9. CDR1 SGHNT and CDR2 YENEEA come from the germline V gene. The CDR3 loop reads CASSLVTQREASNTGELFF. As DNA, the CDR3 is TGTGCCAGCAGCTTAGTTACCCAGCGGGAGGCCTCGAACACCGGGGAGCTGTTTTTT.

CDR3 sequence: CASSPRVDRGETQYF. Here the CDR3 DNA reads TGTGCCAGCTCACCCAGGGTGGATCGGGGAGAGACCCAGTACTTC. The chain employs TRBV18 and TRBJ2-5; D is tentatively TRBD1 or TRBD2 (5 bases each). Per the germline V gene, CDR1 is KGHSH and CDR2 is LQKENI. Trimming pared 3 bases from V and 4 bases from J, leaving 15 bases between. The CDR3 has 15 amino acids.

This clonotype was observed at least ten times. One end of the junction is discordant with germline, which a read error may explain. V usage is TRBV9 and J usage is TRBJ2-5, with D maybe TRBD1 (6 bases). The CDR3 covers 14 residues. Germline V lookup: CDR1 SGDLS, CDR2 YYNGEE. The CDR3 spells CASSNREGAETQSF. CDR3 bases: TGTGCCAGCAGCAACAGGGAAGGGGCAGAGACCCAGTCCTTC.

This clonotype was seen at least ten times. The rearrangement joins TRBV20-1 to TRBJ1-3, with TRBD1 matching 7 bases. CDR3 length: 12 residues. With V trimmed by 5 bases and J by 4 bases, 2 bases remained unmatched. Germline V gene lookup returns CDR1 DFQATT and CDR2 SNEGSKA (reference sequence). The CDR3 DNA sequence: TGCAGTGCTGGGGACAGAGGAAACACCATATATTTT. Translating gives CSAGDRGNTIYF.

Written as DNA, the CDR3 is TGTGCCAGCAGCCCCCAGACAGGGCGAGGGGTCTATGGCTACACCATATATTTT. This sequence encodes CASSPQTGRGVYGYTIYF. The chain joins TRBV7-9 to TRBJ1-3; TRBD1 agrees at 7 bases. The CDR3 loop spans 18 amino acids. CDR1 and CDR2 (germline): SEHNR, FQNEAQ (reference sequence). The V gene end was trimmed by 5 bases and the J gene end by 8 bases; junction bases not matched to a gene: 21. Full variable domain (remainder filled in from reference TRBV7-9 and TRBJ1-3): DTGVSQNPRHKITKRGQNVTFRCDPISEHNRLYWYRQTLGQGPEFLTYFQNEAQLEKSRLLSDRFSAERPKGSFSTLEIQRTEQGDSAMYLCASSPQTGRGVYGYTIYFGEGSWLTVV.

This clonotype was counted at least ten times. This rearrangement joins TRBV6-5 to TRBJ2-7, with a tentative D call TRBD1 (6 bases). This CDR3 contains 13 residues. The germline gives CDR1 MNHEY, CDR2 SVGAGI. The V end was cut by 6 bases, the J end by 2 bases, with 11 bases between. The DNA of the CDR3 is TGTGCCAGCAGGATGACAGGTACCTACGAGCAGTACTTC. Protein: CASRMTGTYEQYF.

The J gene is TRBJ2-5, the V gene TRBV4-3, with 7 positions matching TRBD1. V gave up 1 base and J gave up 6 bases; unmatched junction bases: 5. CDR1 is LGHNA, CDR2 YSLEER, per germline. This CDR3 is built from 14 residues. The CDR3 DNA reads TGCGCCAGCAGCCAAGTCAGGGGGTGGAAGACCCAGTACTTC. Amino acid sequence: CASSQVRGWKTQYF.

This clonotype was counted many times. The chain links TRBV2 to TRBJ2-3, with unresolved D. V was trimmed by 4 bases and J by 0 bases, leaving 11 bases between them. The CDR3 extends over 15 amino acids. Germline lookup yields CDR1 SNHLY and CDR2 FYNNEI. The CDR3 coding sequence is TGTGCCAGCAGTGTCCGAGCGACTAGCACAGATACGCAGTATTTT. The encoded protein is CASSVRATSTDTQYF.

This clonotype appeared many times. This chain connects TRBV2 to TRBJ2-5, with 12 bases that match TRBD2. Looked up from germline, CDR1 is SNHLY and CDR2 is FYNNEI. Unmatched junction bases numbered 5, after V lost 7 bases and J lost 5 bases. This CDR3 region has 14 residues. CDR3 sequence (DNA): TGTGCCAGCAAACCTAGCGGGGGGGGGGAGACCCAGTACTTC. This encodes CASKPSGGGETQYF.

This clonotype showed up many times. An end of the junction does not agree with germline; a read error may underlie this. This chain links TRBV6-6 with TRBJ1-4; unclear D gene. The CDR3 is 15 amino acids. The V gene's germline CDR1 is MNHNY and CDR2 SVGAGI (reference sequence). Here the CDR3 reads CASSHSSGPPEKLFF. In DNA form, the CDR3 reads TGTGCCAGCAGTCACTCCTCCGGGCCGCCTGAAAAACTGTTTTTT.

This clonotype showed up just a few times. The rearrangement links TRBV27 to TRBJ1-3, with D possibly matching TRBD1 (6 bases). CDR3 length: 16 residues. The V end lost 0 bases, the J end lost 3 bases, and 12 bases lay between the germline ends. CDR1 is MNHEY and CDR2 is SMNVEV in the germline V gene (reference sequence). This CDR3 reads CASSLSAGVDGNTIYF. In nucleotides, the CDR3 is TGTGCCAGCAGTTTATCTGCAGGGGTAGATGGAAACACCATATATTTT.

This clonotype was seen ten or more times. V and J are TRBV11-2 and TRBJ1-2; tentatively, D is TRBD1 (5 bases). V lost 4 bases, J lost 2 bases, and 23 bases lay in between. Germline V gene data show CDR1 as SGHAT and CDR2 as FQNNGV. The CDR3 loop spans 18 amino acids. CDR3 region: CASSYSPVIGRVNYGYTF. As DNA, the CDR3 is TGTGCCAGCAGCTACTCACCCGTGATTGGCAGGGTAAACTATGGCTACACCTTC.

V gene TRBV6-1 combines with J gene TRBJ1-1, with 7 positions matching TRBD1. The CDR3 is 14 residues long. Per the germline V gene, CDR1 is MNHNS and CDR2 is SASEGT. Trimming took 8 bases from V and 4 from J; bases not matched to a gene: 10. CDR3 sequence (DNA): TGTGCCAGCGCAAACTCCAGGGGGTCCACTGAAGCTTTCTTT. Translation gives CASANSRGSTEAFF.

V usage is TRBV2 and J usage is TRBJ1-6; 11 bases align to TRBD1. The CDR3 is 14 residues long. Trimming removed 6 bases from V and 10 bases from J; junction bases left unmatched: 5. CDR1 and CDR2 (germline): SNHLY, FYNNEI. The CDR3 loop reads CASRRTGGKSPLHF. Written as DNA, the CDR3 is TGTGCCAGCAGACGGACAGGGGGCAAGTCACCCCTCCACTTT. Together with reference TRBV2 and TRBJ1-6, the CDR3 gives the full variable domain: EPEVTQTPSHQVTQMGQEVILRCVPISNHLYFYWYRQILGQKVEFLVSFYNNEISEKSEIFDDQFSVERPDGSNFTLKIRSTKLEDSAMYFCASRRTGGKSPLHFGNGTRLTVT.

This clonotype has a count of ten or more. CDR3 in DNA: TGTGCCAGCAGTCCCTCTAGGGGAGCCTACCCCCACGAGCAGTACTTC. The encoded protein is CASSPSRGAYPHEQYF. The V gene is TRBV27, the J gene TRBJ2-7, with D perhaps being TRBD1 or TRBD2 (5 bases each). The CDR3 has 16 residues. Germline CDR1 reads MNHEY; CDR2 reads SMNVEV (reference sequence). V lost 5 bases and J 5 bases, leaving 22 bases between the germline ends.

This clonotype has a handful of counts. A much larger clone differs by one base, so this may be a read error. Because the CDR3 is missing its conserved closing phenylalanine or tryptophan, this is likely a read error. The genes are TRBV7-6 and TRBJ2-7; D might be TRBD1 or TRBD2, each matching 5 bases. The CDR3 loop spans 14 amino acids. Per germline, CDR1 SGHVS and CDR2 FNYEAQ. V lost 5 bases, J lost 5 bases, and 16 bases lay in between. The CDR3: CASSHAGTGNEQYL. The DNA of the CDR3 is TGTGCCAGCAGCCACGCAGGGACCGGTAACGAGCAGTACCTC.

This clonotype was seen many times. The chain couples TRBV6-6 to TRBJ1-6; 8 bases are shared with TRBD1. V gave up 2 bases and J gave up 7 bases; unmatched junction bases: 7. Germline assignment: CDR1 MNHNY and CDR2 SVGAGI (reference sequence). There are 16 residues in the CDR3. The CDR3 here is CASSYITGGKNSPLHF. In nucleotides, the CDR3 is TGTGCCAGCAGTTACATCACAGGGGGGAAGAATTCACCCCTCCACTTT.

The sample holds one count of this clonotype. A junction boundary mismatches the germline segment, possibly from a read error. This sequence joins TRBV20-1 and TRBJ2-7, with D possibly matching TRBD1 (6 bases). Per germline, CDR1 DFQATT and CDR2 SNEGSKA (reference sequence). The CDR3 is 11 amino acids. CDR3 protein: CSARQGHEQSF. CDR3 in DNA: TGCAGTGCTAGACAGGGACACGAGCAGTCCTTC.

This clonotype was seen at least ten times. The rearrangement links TRBV20-1 to TRBJ2-5; D uncertain. The germline CDR1 and CDR2 sequences are DFQATT and SNEGSKA (reference sequence). The CDR3 totals 13 residues. The germline V and J ends were trimmed by 1 base and 2 bases, with 8 bases remaining between them. This chain's CDR3 is CSARGQPQETQYF. CDR3 DNA sequence: TGCAGTGCTAGAGGTCAGCCTCAAGAGACCCAGTACTTC.

This clonotype was observed at least ten times. The V call is TRBV12-3 or TRBV12-4, the J call TRBJ2-7; the match to TRBD1 covers 12 bases. The junction had 7 bases not matched to a gene; V was cut back by 6 bases and J by 7 bases. CDR3 size: 14 residues. The CDR3 DNA sequence: TGTGCCAGCAGCGGGACAGGGGGCGCGGGAGAGCAGTACTTC. Its protein is CASSGTGGAGEQYF.

This clonotype was observed at least ten times. The chain links TRBV7-9 to TRBJ2-3; perhaps D is TRBD1 or TRBD2 (5 bases each). The germline V gene encodes CDR1 SEHNR and CDR2 FQNEAQ (reference sequence). The length of the CDR3 is 13 residues. V lost 6 bases and J lost 2, with 9 bases in between. The CDR3 DNA follows: TGTGCCAGCAGGCCCGGGGCCACAGATACGCAGTATTTT. Residues: CASRPGATDTQYF. The full variable domain, rest sourced from reference TRBV7-9 and TRBJ2-3, is DTGVSQNPRHKITKRGQNVTFRCDPISEHNRLYWYRQTLGQGPEFLTYFQNEAQLEKSRLLSDRFSAERPKGSFSTLEIQRTEQGDSAMYLCASRPGATDTQYFGPGTRLTVL.

The table lists this clonotype with many counts. The chain employs TRBV10-2 and TRBJ1-4; no firm D call. Trimming left V 3 bases short and J 4 bases short, with 12 bases between. This CDR3 is built from 15 residues. From germline, CDR1 is WSHSY and CDR2 SAAADI. The CDR3 region has the DNA TGCGCCAGCAGTGAAAGCGCCTTAATTAATGAAAAACTGTTTTTT. It specifies CASSESALINEKLFF.

This clonotype was seen more than once but under ten times. V is TRBV6-2 or TRBV6-3 and J is TRBJ2-4; 9 nucleotides match TRBD2. The J segment lost 3 bases and the V segment lost 6 bases, leaving 9 bases of the junction unmatched. Germline V gives CDR1 MNHEY, CDR2 SVGEGT. The CDR3 runs 16 residues. The CDR3 sequence: CASRVAGVIDKNIQYF. CDR3 coding DNA: TGTGCCAGCAGGGTAGCGGGAGTTATCGACAAAAACATTCAGTACTTC.

In its sample, this clonotype was seen many times. The gene calls are TRBV10-3 and TRBJ2-3; D is tentatively TRBD1 or TRBD2 (5 bases each). CDR3 length: 16 amino acids. V lost 2 bases to trimming and J lost 1 base, with 13 bases between them. Germline V gene lookup returns CDR1 ENHRY and CDR2 SYGVKD. Here the CDR3 DNA reads TGTGCCATCAGTGAGCCGTCCCGGGACCGCACAGATACGCAGTATTTT. Translated: CAISEPSRDRTDTQYF.